The sequence of this TCR beta chain was determined in a study of CD8 T cells in ankylosing spondylitis. General study results and limits: CD8+ cells made up the disease-linked clones, which were relatively rare in peripheral blood. In ankylosing spondylitis patients, matched synovial fluid reportedly showed significant enrichment of disease-linked clones. Roughly 8 highly homologous variants formed a TCR beta motif that appeared characteristic of ankylosing spondylitis blood.

This clonotype showed up many times. The antigen remains undetermined. Quantitative 5'-RACE with molecular barcodes generated TCR beta libraries. Using its own MiXCR run on the 5' RACE reads, TCRdb lists one record per CDR3 protein. The sample has fewer than 200,000 distinct CDR3 sequences, roughly 18% seen once; the top ten hold approximately 4%. The TCR comes from a male donor under 35 with ankylosing spondylitis or in good health (not recorded which). The sample was blood, either unsorted or a sorted T cell fraction (not recorded which).

In DNA form, the CDR3 reads TGTGCCAGCAGCGTCCGGCATCCGGATACGCAGTATTTT. It translates to CASSVRHPDTQYF. The rearrangement joins TRBV7-3 to TRBJ2-3; D unresolved. V was shortened by 5 bases and J by 6 bases, with 12 bases between the two germline ends. Germline values: CDR1 SGHTA, CDR2 FQGTGA. This CDR3 has 13 amino acids.